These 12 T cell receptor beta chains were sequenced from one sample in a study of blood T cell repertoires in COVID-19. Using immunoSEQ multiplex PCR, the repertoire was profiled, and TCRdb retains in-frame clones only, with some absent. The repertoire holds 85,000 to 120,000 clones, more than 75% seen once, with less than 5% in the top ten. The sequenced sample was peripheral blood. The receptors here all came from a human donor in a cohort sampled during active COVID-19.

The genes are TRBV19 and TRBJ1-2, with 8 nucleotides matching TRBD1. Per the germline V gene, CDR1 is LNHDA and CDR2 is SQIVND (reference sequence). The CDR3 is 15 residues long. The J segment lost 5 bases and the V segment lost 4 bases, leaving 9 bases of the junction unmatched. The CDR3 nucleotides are TGTGCCAGTAGTAGAACCCAGGGGGCTGGGTATGGCTACACCTTC. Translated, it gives CASSRTQGAGYGYTF.

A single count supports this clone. CDR3 region: CASSLASFSTDTQYF. CDR3 nucleotides: TGTGCCAGCAGTCTAGCGTCGTTTAGCACAGATACGCAGTATTTT. The chain employs TRBV28 and TRBJ2-3, with D tentatively TRBD2 (6 bases). Germline CDR1 is MDHEN and CDR2 is SYDVKM. This CDR3 comprises 15 residues. V lost 5 bases, J lost 0 bases, and 12 bases lay in between.

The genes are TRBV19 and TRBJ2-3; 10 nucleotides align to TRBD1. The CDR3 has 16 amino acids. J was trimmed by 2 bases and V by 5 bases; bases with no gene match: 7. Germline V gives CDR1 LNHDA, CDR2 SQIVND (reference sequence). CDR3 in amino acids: CASSGLTGGVTDTQYF. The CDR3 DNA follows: TGTGCCAGTAGTGGACTGACAGGGGGCGTCACAGATACGCAGTATTTT. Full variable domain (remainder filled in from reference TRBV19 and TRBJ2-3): DGGITQSPKYLFRKEGQNVTLSCEQNLNHDAMYWYRQDPGQGLRLIYYSQIVNDFQKGDIAEGYSVSREKKESFPLTVTSAQKNPTAFYLCASSGLTGGVTDTQYFGPGTRLTVL.

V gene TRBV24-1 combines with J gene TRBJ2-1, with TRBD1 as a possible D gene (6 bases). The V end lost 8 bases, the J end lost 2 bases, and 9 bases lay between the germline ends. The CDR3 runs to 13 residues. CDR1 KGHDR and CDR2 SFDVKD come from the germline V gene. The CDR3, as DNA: TGTGCCACCAATGGGGGCCCCTACAATGAGCAGTTCTTC. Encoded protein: CATNGGPYNEQFF.

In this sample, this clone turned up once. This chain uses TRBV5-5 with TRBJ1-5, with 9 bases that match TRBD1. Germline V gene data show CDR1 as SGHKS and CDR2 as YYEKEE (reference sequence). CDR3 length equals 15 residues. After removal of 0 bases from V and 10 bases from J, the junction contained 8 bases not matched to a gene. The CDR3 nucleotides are TGTGCCAGCAGCTTGGACCCGGGACAGGGTATTCCCCAGCATTTT. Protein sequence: CASSLDPGQGIPQHF.

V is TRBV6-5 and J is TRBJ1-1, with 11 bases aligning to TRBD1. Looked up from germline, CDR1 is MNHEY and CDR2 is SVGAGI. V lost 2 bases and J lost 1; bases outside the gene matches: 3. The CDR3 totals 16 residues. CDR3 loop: CASSYPGQGANTEAFF. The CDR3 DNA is TGTGCCAGCAGTTACCCAGGACAGGGGGCGAACACTGAAGCTTTCTTT.

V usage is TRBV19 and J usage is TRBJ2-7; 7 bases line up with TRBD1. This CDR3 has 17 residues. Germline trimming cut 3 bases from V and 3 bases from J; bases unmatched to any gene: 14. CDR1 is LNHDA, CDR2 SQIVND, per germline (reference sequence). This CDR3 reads CASSMVRDRETGYEQYF. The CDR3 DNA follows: TGTGCCAGTAGTATGGTTCGTGACAGGGAGACCGGCTACGAGCAGTACTTC.

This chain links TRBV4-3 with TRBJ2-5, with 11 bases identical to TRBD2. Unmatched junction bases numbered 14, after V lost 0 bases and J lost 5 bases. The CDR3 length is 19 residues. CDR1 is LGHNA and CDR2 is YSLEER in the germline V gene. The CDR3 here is CASSQEMESSGGFDETQYF. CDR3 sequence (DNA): TGCGCCAGCAGCCAAGAAATGGAGTCTAGCGGGGGGTTTGATGAGACCCAGTACTTC.

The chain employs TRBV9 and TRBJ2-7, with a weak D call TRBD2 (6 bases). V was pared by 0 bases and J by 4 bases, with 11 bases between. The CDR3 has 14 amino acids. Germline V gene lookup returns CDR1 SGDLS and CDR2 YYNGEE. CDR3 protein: CASSVAWGVYEQYF. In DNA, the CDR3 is TGTGCCAGCAGCGTAGCTTGGGGGGTGTACGAGCAGTACTTC.

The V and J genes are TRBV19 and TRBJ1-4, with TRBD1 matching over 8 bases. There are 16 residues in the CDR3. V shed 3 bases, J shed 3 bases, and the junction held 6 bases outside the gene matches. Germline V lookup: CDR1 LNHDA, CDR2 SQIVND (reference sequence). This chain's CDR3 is CASSIARGRANEKLFF. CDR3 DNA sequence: TGTGCCAGTAGTATCGCCAGGGGGCGAGCTAATGAAAAACTGTTTTTT.

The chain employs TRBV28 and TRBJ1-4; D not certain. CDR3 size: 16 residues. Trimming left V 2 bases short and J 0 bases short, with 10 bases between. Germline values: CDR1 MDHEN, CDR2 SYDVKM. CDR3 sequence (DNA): TGTGCCAGCAGTTTAAAGGGAGCTGCAACTAATGAAAAACTGTTTTTT. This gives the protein CASSLKGAATNEKLFF. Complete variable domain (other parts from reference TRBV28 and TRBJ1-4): DVKVTQSSRYLVKRTGEKVFLECVQDMDHENMFWYRQDPGLGLRLIYFSYDVKMKEKGDIPEGYSVSREKKERFSLILESASTNQTSMYLCASSLKGAATNEKLFFGSGTQLSVL.

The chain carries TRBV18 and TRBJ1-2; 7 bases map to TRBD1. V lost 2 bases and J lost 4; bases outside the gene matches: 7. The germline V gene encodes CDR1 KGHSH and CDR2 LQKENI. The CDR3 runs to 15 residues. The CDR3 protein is CASSPTTGDSYGYTF. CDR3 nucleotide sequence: TGTGCCAGCTCACCAACCACAGGGGATTCCTATGGCTACACCTTC.